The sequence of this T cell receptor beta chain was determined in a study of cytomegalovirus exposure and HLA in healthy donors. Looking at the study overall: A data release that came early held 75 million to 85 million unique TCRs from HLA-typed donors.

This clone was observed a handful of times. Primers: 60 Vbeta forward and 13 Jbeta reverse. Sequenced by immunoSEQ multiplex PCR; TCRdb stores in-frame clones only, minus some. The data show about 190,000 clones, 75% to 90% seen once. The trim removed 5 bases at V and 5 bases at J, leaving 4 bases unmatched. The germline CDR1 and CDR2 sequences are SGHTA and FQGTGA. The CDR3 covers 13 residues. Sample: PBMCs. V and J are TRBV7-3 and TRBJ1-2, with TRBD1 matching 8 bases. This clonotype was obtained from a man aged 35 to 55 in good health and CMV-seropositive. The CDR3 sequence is CASSQDRVYGYTF. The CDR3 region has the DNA TGTGCCAGCAGCCAGGACAGGGTATATGGCTACACCTTC.